The 8 T cell receptor beta chains below were found in one sample sequenced in a study of T cell changes during pregnancy in multiple sclerosis. The assay was immunoSEQ multiplex PCR, and TCRdb's table has in-frame clones only and misses some. The repertoire holds 40,000 or so clones, with roughly 91% as singletons. Here the sequenced sample was CD8+ T cells from peripheral blood mononuclear cells, taken in the second trimester of pregnancy. All receptors come from a female donor with multiple sclerosis, enrolled in a pregnancy study.

The CDR3 loop reads CASSPETGTGIYEQYF. The CDR3 DNA follows: TGTGCCAGTAGTCCAGAAACCGGGACAGGGATATACGAGCAGTACTTC. The V call is TRBV19, the J call TRBJ2-7; the match to TRBD1 covers 9 bases. V shed 5 bases, J shed 4 bases, and the junction held 12 bases outside the gene matches. Germline V gene lookup returns CDR1 LNHDA and CDR2 SQIVND (reference sequence). This CDR3 comprises 16 residues.

The chain joins TRBV11-2 to TRBJ2-1, with TRBD2 as a possible D gene (6 bases). The germline V gene encodes CDR1 SGHAT and CDR2 FQNNGV. The CDR3 consists of 15 residues. Deletions cut 6 bases from V and 4 bases from J, with 16 bases between. The CDR3, as DNA: TGTGCCAGCAGTCCCGAGGGTAGCGGTTACAATGAGCAGTTCTTC. This sequence encodes CASSPEGSGYNEQFF.

This sequence joins TRBV5-4 and TRBJ2-2, with TRBD1 as a possible D gene (5 bases). V lost 4 bases to trimming and J lost 1 base, with 11 bases between them. The CDR3 contains 15 residues. Per germline, CDR1 SGHNT and CDR2 YYREEE (reference sequence). The CDR3 reads CASSPKGQNTGELFF. CDR3 in DNA: TGTGCCAGCAGCCCCAAGGGGCAGAACACCGGGGAGCTGTTTTTT.

The gene calls are TRBV7-6 and TRBJ2-2, with TRBD2 as a possible D gene (6 bases). Between the trimmed V and J ends, which lost 5 bases and 5 bases, there was a span of 27 bases. The V gene's germline CDR1 is SGHVS and CDR2 FNYEAQ. There are 19 residues in the CDR3. The CDR3 protein is CASSPRVSRAGPKTGELFF. The CDR3 DNA follows: TGTGCCAGCAGCCCCCGGGTCAGCCGGGCGGGACCCAAAACCGGGGAGCTGTTTTTT.

The rearrangement joins TRBV5-8 to TRBJ1-2; TRBD1 matches at 7 bases. The CDR3 is 14 amino acids. The germline V gene encodes CDR1 SGHTS and CDR2 YDEGEE. V lost 1 base to trimming and J lost 5 bases; unmatched junction nucleotides: 5. The CDR3 nucleotides read TGTGCCAGCAGCTTGAGGACAGGTCTTTATGGCTACACCTTC. Protein: CASSLRTGLYGYTF. Complete variable domain (other parts from reference TRBV5-8 and TRBJ1-2): EAGVTQSPTHLIKTRGQQATLRCSPISGHTSVYWYQQALGLGLQFLLWYDEGEERNRGNFPPRFSGRQFPNYSSELNVNALELEDSALYLCASSLRTGLYGYTFGSGTRLTVV.

The chain uses TRBV19 and TRBJ1-5; 7 nucleotides agree with TRBD1. Germline V gives CDR1 LNHDA, CDR2 SQIVND (reference sequence). J was trimmed by 3 bases and V by 4 bases; bases with no gene match: 3. This CDR3 is built from 14 residues. CDR3 in DNA: TGTGCCAGTAGTACAGGGGGAGTCAATCAGCCCCAGCATTTT. It translates to CASSTGGVNQPQHF.

V usage is TRBV27 and J usage is TRBJ2-1, with TRBD1 matching 7 bases. Germline values: CDR1 MNHEY, CDR2 SMNVEV (reference sequence). The CDR3 runs 14 residues. Trimming cost V 2 bases and J 9 bases; bases outside gene matches: 7. For the CDR3, the DNA is TGTGCCAGCAGTTTAGGGACAGAGGGTCTTGAGCAGTTCTTC. Translating gives CASSLGTEGLEQFF.

The gene calls are TRBV14 and TRBJ2-7; 7 bases map to TRBD1. The germline V gene has CDR1 SGHDN and CDR2 FVKESK. With V trimmed by 8 bases and J by 6 bases, 7 bases remained unmatched. The CDR3 has 12 residues. The CDR3 reads CASPSQGVEQYF. For the CDR3, the DNA is TGTGCCAGCCCTAGCCAGGGGGTCGAGCAGTACTTC.